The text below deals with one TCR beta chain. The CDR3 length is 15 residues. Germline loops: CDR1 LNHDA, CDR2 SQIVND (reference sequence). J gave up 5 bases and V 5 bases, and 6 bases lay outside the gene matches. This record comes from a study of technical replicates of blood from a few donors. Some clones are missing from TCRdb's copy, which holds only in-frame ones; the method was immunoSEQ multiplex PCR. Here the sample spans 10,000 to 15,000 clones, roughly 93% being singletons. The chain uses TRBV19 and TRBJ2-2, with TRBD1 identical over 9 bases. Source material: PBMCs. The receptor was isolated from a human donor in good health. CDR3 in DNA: TGTGCCAGTAGTGTCCGGGACAGGGTTACCGGGGAGCTGTTTTTT. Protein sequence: CASSVRDRVTGELFF.